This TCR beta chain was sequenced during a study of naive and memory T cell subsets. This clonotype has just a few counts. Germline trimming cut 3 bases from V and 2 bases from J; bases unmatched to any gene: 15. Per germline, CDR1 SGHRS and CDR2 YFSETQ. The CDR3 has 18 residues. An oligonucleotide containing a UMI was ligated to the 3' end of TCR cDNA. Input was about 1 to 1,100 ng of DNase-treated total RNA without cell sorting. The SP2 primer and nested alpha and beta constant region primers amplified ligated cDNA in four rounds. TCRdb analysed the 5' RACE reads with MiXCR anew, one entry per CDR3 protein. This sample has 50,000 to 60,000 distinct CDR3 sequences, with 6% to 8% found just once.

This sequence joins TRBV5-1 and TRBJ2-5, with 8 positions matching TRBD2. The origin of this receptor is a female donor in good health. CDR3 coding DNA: TGCGCCAGCAGCTCCCCCCCAGGGCGGGGGGCCCAACAAGAGACCCAGTACTTC. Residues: CASSSPPGRGAQQETQYF.